This T cell receptor beta chain was observed in a study of beta chain features in type 1 diabetes. General observations from the study: Shorter TCRB CDR3s, moderately but significantly so, were found in Type 1 diabetes patients in all four CD4+ subsets.

Of the isolated RNA, all was reverse transcribed, and so the sequenced material was expressed TCRB transcripts. The repertoire was sequenced with immunoSEQ multiplex PCR; TCRdb's copy has only in-frame clones and lacks some. The sample consists of over 120,000 clones, 13% of them appearing once. This clone turned up a few times. Its antigen is undetermined. The sample taken for sequencing was central memory CD4+ T cells from blood. The receptor was derived from a man between 18 and 29 years old with type 1 diabetes.

The CDR3 coding sequence is TGTGCCAGCTTTCACATCTCCTACGAGCAGTACTTC. As protein: CASFHISYEQYF. The chain recombines TRBV2 with TRBJ2-7; D remains unclear. From germline, CDR1 is SNHLY and CDR2 FYNNEI. Trimming cost V 8 bases and J 0 bases, with 8 bases left between them. This CDR3 has 12 residues.